The subject of this entry is one T cell receptor (beta chain). These data come from a study of blood T cell repertoires in COVID-19. TCRdb's copy holds only in-frame clones and misses some; the assay was immunoSEQ multiplex PCR. The sample contains 100,000 to 150,000 clones, around 80% of which appear only once. V trimming: 4 bases; J trimming: 5 bases; junction bases outside the gene matches: 9. The CDR3 runs 15 residues. Per germline, CDR1 GTSNPN and CDR2 SVGIG (reference sequence). The source of this sequence is a man aged 30 to 39 with COVID-19, enrolled during active disease. Specimen: peripheral blood. J is TRBJ2-7 and V is TRBV30; TRBD2 matches at 12 bases. The CDR3 DNA is TGTGCCTGGACCCCCCTAGCGGGGGGGCGGAACGAGCAGTACTTC. It translates to CAWTPLAGGRNEQYF.